The 4 T cell receptor beta chains below come from one sample, sequenced in a study of CD8 T cells in acute hepatitis C reinfection. Some clones are missing from TCRdb's copy, which holds only in-frame ones; the method was immunoSEQ multiplex PCR. The table has approximately 41,000 clones, around nine tenths seen once. Time point here: naive CD8 control sorted from an acute-time-point sample. Specimen: naive CD8+ T cells from PBMCs. These TCRs come from a man aged 25 to 45 with chronic hepatitis C.

The V and J genes are TRBV29-1 and TRBJ2-6, with a tentative D call TRBD2 (6 bases). V lost 0 bases, J lost 4 bases, and 16 bases lay in between. Germline V gene sequence: CDR1 SQVTM, CDR2 ANQGSEA. CDR3 length equals 17 residues. CDR3 region: CSVEDRGLEGGANVLTF. CDR3 bases: TGCAGCGTTGAAGATCGCGGCCTGGAGGGAGGGGCCAACGTCCTGACTTTC.

The chain joins TRBV27 to TRBJ2-1; D perhaps matches TRBD1 (6 bases). With 5 bases removed from V and 0 bases from J, the gap between germline ends came to 14 bases. CDR1 and CDR2 (germline): MNHEY, SMNVEV (reference sequence). The CDR3 spans 16 residues. The DNA for the CDR3 is TGTGCCAGCAGTCTCCATGGACAGCTCTCCTACAATGAGCAGTTCTTC. It is translated as CASSLHGQLSYNEQFF.

The chain links TRBV4-3 to TRBJ2-1; TRBD2 matches 7 bases. The CDR3 runs 14 residues. The V gene's germline CDR1 is LGHNA and CDR2 YSLEER. Trimming cost V 5 bases and J 8 bases; bases outside gene matches: 9. CDR3 sequence: CASSTAGDGDEQFF. The CDR3 DNA is TGCGCCAGCAGCACGGCGGGGGATGGGGATGAGCAGTTCTTC.

The chain recombines TRBV5-4 with TRBJ1-1; D gene unclear. CDR3 length: 12 amino acids. V was pared by 1 base and J by 8 bases, with 9 bases between. Per the germline V gene, CDR1 is SGHNT and CDR2 is YYREEE (reference sequence). CDR3: CASSLSIDEAFF. In DNA form, the CDR3 reads TGTGCCAGCAGCTTGTCTATAGACGAAGCTTTCTTT.